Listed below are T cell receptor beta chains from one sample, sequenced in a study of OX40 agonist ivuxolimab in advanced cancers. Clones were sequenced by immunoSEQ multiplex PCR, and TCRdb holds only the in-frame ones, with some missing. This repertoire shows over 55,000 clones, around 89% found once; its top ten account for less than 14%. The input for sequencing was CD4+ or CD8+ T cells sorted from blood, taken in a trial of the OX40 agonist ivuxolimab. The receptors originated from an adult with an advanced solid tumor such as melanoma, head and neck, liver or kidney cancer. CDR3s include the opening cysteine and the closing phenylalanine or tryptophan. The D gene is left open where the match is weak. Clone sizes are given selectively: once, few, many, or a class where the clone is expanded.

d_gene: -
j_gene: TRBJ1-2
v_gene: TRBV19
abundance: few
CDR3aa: CASRSGILYGYTF
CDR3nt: TGTGCCAGTAGATCAGGGATTCTCTATGGCTACACCTTC

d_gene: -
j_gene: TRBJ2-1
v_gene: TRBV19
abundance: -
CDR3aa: CASSIGQDYNEQFF
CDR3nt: TGTGCCAGTAGTATTGGGCAGGACTACAATGAGCAGTTCTTC

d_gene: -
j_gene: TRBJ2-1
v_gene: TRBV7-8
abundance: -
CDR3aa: CASSLTGGPQSYNEQFF
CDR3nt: TGTGCCAGCAGCTTAACCGGGGGCCCACAATCCTACAATGAGCAGTTCTTC

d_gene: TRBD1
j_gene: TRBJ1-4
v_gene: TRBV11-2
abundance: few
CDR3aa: CASSLRARQGGEKLFF
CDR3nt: TGTGCCAGCAGCTTAAGGGCCCGGCAGGGGGGGGAAAAACTGTTTTTT

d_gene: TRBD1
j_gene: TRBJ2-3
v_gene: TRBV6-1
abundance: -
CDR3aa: CASSQGAGRTDTQYF
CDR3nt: TGTGCCAGCAGTCAGGGGGCGGGACGAACAGATACGCAGTATTTT

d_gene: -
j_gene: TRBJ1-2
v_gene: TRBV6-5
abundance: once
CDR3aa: CASRFSPTMRDGYTF
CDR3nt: TGTGCCAGCAGATTCAGCCCGACAATGCGGGATGGCTACACCTTC

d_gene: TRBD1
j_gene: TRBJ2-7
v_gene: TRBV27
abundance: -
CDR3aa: CASSTRDRGREQYF
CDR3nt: TGTGCCAGCAGCACCCGGGACAGGGGGCGCGAGCAGTACTTC

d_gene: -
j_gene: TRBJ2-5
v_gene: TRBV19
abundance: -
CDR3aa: CASRARGRQETQYF
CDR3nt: TGTGCCAGTCGCGCCAGGGGTAGGCAAGAGACCCAGTACTTC

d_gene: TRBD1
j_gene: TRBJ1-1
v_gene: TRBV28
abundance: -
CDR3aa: CASSPVGRGRTEAFF
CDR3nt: TGTGCCAGCAGCCCCGTCGGCAGGGGGCGAACTGAAGCTTTCTTT

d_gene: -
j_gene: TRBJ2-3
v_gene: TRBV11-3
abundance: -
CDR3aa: CASSLTEGTQYF
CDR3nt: TGTGCCAGCAGCTTGACAGAGGGCACGCAGTATTTT

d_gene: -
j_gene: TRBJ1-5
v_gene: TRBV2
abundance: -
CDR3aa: CASREVAHQPQHF
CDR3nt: TGTGCCAGCAGGGAGGTAGCCCATCAGCCCCAGCATTTT

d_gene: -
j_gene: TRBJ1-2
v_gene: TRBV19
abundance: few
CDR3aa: CATRGPNYGYTF
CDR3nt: TGTGCCACCAGGGGCCCTAACTATGGCTACACCTTC